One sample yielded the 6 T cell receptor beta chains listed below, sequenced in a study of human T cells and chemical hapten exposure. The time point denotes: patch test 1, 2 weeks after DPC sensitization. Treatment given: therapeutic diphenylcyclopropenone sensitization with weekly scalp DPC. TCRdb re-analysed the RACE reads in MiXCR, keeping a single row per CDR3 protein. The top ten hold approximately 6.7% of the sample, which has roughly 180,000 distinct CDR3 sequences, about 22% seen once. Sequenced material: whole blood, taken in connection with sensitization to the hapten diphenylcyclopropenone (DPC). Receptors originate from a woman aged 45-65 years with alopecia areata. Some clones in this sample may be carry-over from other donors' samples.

The CDR3 is CASSLATDNYGYTF. Here the CDR3 DNA reads TGTGCCAGCAGCTTAGCGACGGATAACTATGGCTACACCTTC. J is TRBJ1-2 and V is TRBV11-2; D remains ambiguous. The CDR3 has 14 residues. The germline CDR1 and CDR2 sequences are SGHAT and FQNNGV. The ends were cut back, 1 base at V and 1 base at J, with 7 bases in the middle.

The CDR3 loop reads CASSFAHSGANVLTF. CDR3 DNA sequence: TGCGCCAGCAGCTTTGCGCACTCTGGGGCCAACGTCCTGACTTTC. The rearrangement uses TRBV5-1 and TRBJ2-6; D is uncertain. Germline values: CDR1 SGHRS, CDR2 YFSETQ. V lost 2 bases and J lost 0, with 6 bases in between. The CDR3 runs to 15 residues.

Here the CDR3 DNA reads TGTGCCAGCAGTTTAGGGGGACAGGGGCCTTATGGCTACACCTTC. Its protein is CASSLGGQGPYGYTF. V is TRBV27 and J is TRBJ1-2; 10 nucleotides match TRBD1. The CDR3 length is 15 residues. V lost 2 bases, J lost 5 bases, and 5 bases stayed unmatched. The V gene's germline CDR1 is MNHEY and CDR2 SMNVEV (reference sequence).

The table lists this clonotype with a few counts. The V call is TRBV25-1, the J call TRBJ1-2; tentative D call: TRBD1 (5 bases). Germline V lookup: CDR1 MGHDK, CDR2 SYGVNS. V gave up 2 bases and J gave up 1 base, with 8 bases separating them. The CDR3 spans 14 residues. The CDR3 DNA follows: TGTGCCAGCAGTGAAGGGGGGGGTAACTATGGCTACACCTTC. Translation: CASSEGGGNYGYTF.

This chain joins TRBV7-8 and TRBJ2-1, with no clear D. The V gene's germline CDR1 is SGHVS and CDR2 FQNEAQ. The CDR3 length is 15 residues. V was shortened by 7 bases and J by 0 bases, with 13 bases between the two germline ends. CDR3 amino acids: CASTLGAISYNEQFF. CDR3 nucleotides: TGTGCCAGCACGCTAGGCGCCATCTCCTACAATGAGCAGTTCTTC.

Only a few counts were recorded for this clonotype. This chain's CDR3 is CASREGPTQGQFF. CDR3 nucleotides: TGTGCCAGCAGAGAGGGCCCGACGCAAGGGCAGTTCTTC. The chain employs TRBV7-2 and TRBJ2-1, with a tentative D call TRBD2 (5 bases). Germline V CDR1 and CDR2: SGHTA, FQGNSA. The V and J ends lost 6 bases and 12 bases respectively, with 18 bases between them. The CDR3 runs 13 residues.